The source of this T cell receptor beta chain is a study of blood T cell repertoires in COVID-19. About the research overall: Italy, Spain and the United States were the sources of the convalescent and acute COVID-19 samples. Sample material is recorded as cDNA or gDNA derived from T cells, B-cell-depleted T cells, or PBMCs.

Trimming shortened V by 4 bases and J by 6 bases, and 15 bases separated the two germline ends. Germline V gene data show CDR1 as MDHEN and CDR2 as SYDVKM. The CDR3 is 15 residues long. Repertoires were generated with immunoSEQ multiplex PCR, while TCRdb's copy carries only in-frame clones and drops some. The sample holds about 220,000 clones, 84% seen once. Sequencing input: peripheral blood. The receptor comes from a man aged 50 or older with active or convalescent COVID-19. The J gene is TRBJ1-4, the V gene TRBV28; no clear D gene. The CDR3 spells CASSSGFRRDEKLFF. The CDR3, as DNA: TGTGCCAGCAGTTCCGGCTTTCGGAGGGATGAAAAACTGTTTTTT. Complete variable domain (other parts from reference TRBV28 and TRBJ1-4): DVKVTQSSRYLVKRTGEKVFLECVQDMDHENMFWYRQDPGLGLRLIYFSYDVKMKEKGDIPEGYSVSREKKERFSLILESASTNQTSMYLCASSSGFRRDEKLFFGSGTQLSVL.